The next 14 T cell receptor beta chains were all read from a single sample in a study of identical twins. TCRdb re-analysed the 5' RACE reads in MiXCR, keeping a single row per CDR3 protein. This table holds about 340,000 distinct CDR3 sequences, 9% to 10% found once. Material: naive T cells sorted from blood. Every receptor here comes from a woman between 45 and 60 years old in good health.

This clonotype has a handful of counts. V and J are TRBV10-1 and TRBJ2-1; TRBD2 is a possible D gene (5 bases). The CDR3 contains 10 residues. Germline lookup yields CDR1 WNHNN and CDR2 SYGVQD (reference sequence). V dropped 6 bases and J dropped 11 bases, with 8 bases sitting between them. Here the CDR3 DNA reads TGCGCCAGCAGGAGGGCAAAGCAGTTCTTC. Translated: CASRRAKQFF.

The chain combines TRBV7-2 with TRBJ2-5; 7 bases map to TRBD2. Germline V gives CDR1 SGHTA, CDR2 FQGNSA. The CDR3 is 13 residues long. Unmatched junction bases numbered 1, after V lost 3 bases and J lost 3 bases. The CDR3 coding sequence is TGTGCCAGCAGCTTCGGGGGGAAAGAGACCCAGTACTTC. This encodes CASSFGGKETQYF. The complete variable domain, with remaining parts taken from reference TRBV7-2 and TRBJ2-5, reads GAGVSQSPSNKVTEKGKDVELRCDPISGHTALYWYRQSLGQGLEFLIYFQGNSAPDKSGLPSDRFSAERTGGSVSTLTIQRTQQEDSAVYLCASSFGGKETQYFGPGTRLLVL.

This clonotype occurred many times. The junction shows a germline mismatch at one end, possibly a read error. The V and J genes are TRBV4-1 and TRBJ2-1, with 8 bases lining up with TRBD2. CDR3 size: 15 residues. Per germline, CDR1 MGHRA and CDR2 YSYEKL. CDR3 in DNA: TGTGCCAGCAGCCGAACTAGCGGCTCCTACAATGAGCAGTTCTTC. It yields the protein CASSRTSGSYNEQFF.

The chain recombines TRBV29-1 with TRBJ2-7; D is unclear. The CDR3 length is 11 residues. Germline V gene lookup returns CDR1 SQVTM and CDR2 ANQGSEA. The germline V and J ends were trimmed by 6 bases and 0 bases, with 6 bases remaining between them. The CDR3 region has the DNA TGCAGCGTCCTAAACTCCTACGAGCAGTACTTC. Its translation: CSVLNSYEQYF.

The genes are TRBV27 and TRBJ2-7; 7 positions agree with TRBD2. V was clipped by 8 bases and J by 4 bases; unmatched bases: 17. CDR3 length: 16 residues. The germline gives CDR1 MNHEY, CDR2 SMNVEV (reference sequence). The CDR3 sequence: CASGGGGNQNYYEQYF. The CDR3 region has the DNA TGTGCCAGCGGTGGGGGAGGGAATCAAAACTATTACGAGCAGTACTTC.

In this sample, this clonotype turned up a few times. The chain is built from TRBV11-2 and TRBJ1-1; a possible D gene is TRBD1 (6 bases). V lost 1 base and J 4 bases, leaving 16 bases between the germline ends. The CDR3 totals 16 residues. From germline, CDR1 is SGHAT and CDR2 FQNNGV. CDR3 loop: CASSLVRRRGGTEAFF. Here the CDR3 DNA reads TGTGCCAGCAGCTTAGTCCGCCGGAGGGGGGGCACTGAAGCTTTCTTT.

Many counts were recorded for this clonotype. The chain combines TRBV5-1 with TRBJ2-1, with D maybe TRBD2 (6 bases). V lost 0 bases and J lost 0, with 16 bases in between. The CDR3 is made up of 18 amino acids. Germline values: CDR1 SGHRS, CDR2 YFSETQ. The CDR3 is CASSLARDSGSSYNEQFF. CDR3 in DNA: TGCGCCAGCAGCTTGGCCCGAGATAGCGGAAGCTCCTACAATGAGCAGTTCTTC.

V gene TRBV27 combines with J gene TRBJ1-1; unclear D gene. V was cut by 6 bases and J by 3 bases, with 20 bases left in between. The CDR3 has 16 amino acids. Germline V lookup: CDR1 MNHEY, CDR2 SMNVEV (reference sequence). CDR3 sequence (DNA): TGTGCCAGCAGACCCCGGACGGGATCGACGTACACTGAAGCTTTCTTT. Translation gives CASRPRTGSTYTEAFF.

This rearrangement joins TRBV20-1 to TRBJ1-1, with no clear D. Trimming left V 3 bases short and J 8 bases short, with 19 bases between. The germline V gene encodes CDR1 DFQATT and CDR2 SNEGSKA (reference sequence). The CDR3 totals 14 residues. CDR3 region: CSARRMAGPEEAFF. In DNA form, the CDR3 reads TGCAGTGCTAGGAGAATGGCAGGCCCCGAGGAAGCTTTCTTT.

This clonotype has just a few counts. V and J are TRBV7-9 and TRBJ1-3; 9 nucleotides match TRBD1. Germline values: CDR1 SEHNR, CDR2 FQNEAQ (reference sequence). V gave up 3 bases and J gave up 4 bases; unmatched junction bases: 4. The CDR3 has 15 residues. As DNA, the CDR3 is TGTGCCAGCAGCTTGGGGACAGGGCCCGGAAACACCATATATTTT. It is translated as CASSLGTGPGNTIYF.

The chain is built from TRBV5-1 and TRBJ2-1; 8 nucleotides line up with TRBD2. The CDR3 has 17 amino acids. Unmatched junction bases numbered 13, after V lost 4 bases and J lost 4 bases. Germline V gene sequence: CDR1 SGHRS, CDR2 YFSETQ. DNA for the CDR3: TGCGCCAGCAGCAGCCTCCCATCTAGCGGGCTATACAATGAGCAGTTCTTC. It codes for CASSSLPSSGLYNEQFF.

The table lists this clonotype with a few counts. The CDR3 coding sequence is TGTGCCAGCATGACCTCAGTGGGTGGGACAGAGACCCAGTACTTC. Encoded protein: CASMTSVGGTETQYF. The J gene is TRBJ2-5, the V gene TRBV7-9; D may match TRBD1 or TRBD2 (5 bases each). The CDR3 has 15 amino acids. The germline CDR1 and CDR2 sequences are SEHNR and FQNEAQ (reference sequence). V dropped 7 bases and J dropped 4 bases, with 19 bases sitting between them. The complete variable domain, with remaining parts taken from reference TRBV7-9 and TRBJ2-5, reads DTGVSQNPRHKITKRGQNVTFRCDPISEHNRLYWYRQTLGQGPEFLTYFQNEAQLEKSRLLSDRFSAERPKGSFSTLEIQRTEQGDSAMYLCASMTSVGGTETQYFGPGTRLLVL.

The chain uses TRBV5-1 and TRBJ2-1; 9 bases are shared with TRBD2. Germline V gene sequence: CDR1 SGHRS, CDR2 YFSETQ. The trim removed 0 bases at V and 5 bases at J, leaving 3 bases unmatched. The CDR3 is 15 residues long. In DNA form, the CDR3 reads TGCGCCAGCAGCTTGGAAGCGGGAGGAGACAATGAGCAGTTCTTC. Translation gives CASSLEAGGDNEQFF.

At least ten counts were recorded for this clonotype. The chain employs TRBV29-1 and TRBJ2-5; TRBD2 is a possible D gene (6 bases). The CDR3 covers 13 residues. The germline V and J ends were trimmed by 2 bases and 5 bases, with 12 bases remaining between them. Germline CDR1 and CDR2: SQVTM and ANQGSEA. CDR3 sequence (DNA): TGCAGCGTTGAAAGGTCGGCGGGGGAGACCCAGTACTTC. Translating gives CSVERSAGETQYF.